This T cell receptor (beta chain) was captured by sequencing in a study of blood T cell repertoires in COVID-19. Study members were between 18 and 89 years old and lived in over 20 US regions. Donors were grouped by their self-reported clinical history. The method was immunoSEQ multiplex PCR; TCRdb's version includes in-frame clones alone and lacks a portion of them. Among approximately 440,000 clones listed, about nine tenths were seen once. The germline gives CDR1 KGHSH, CDR2 LQKENI. V lost 0 bases and J 3 bases, leaving 12 bases between the germline ends. This CDR3 has 15 amino acids. The chain couples TRBV18 to TRBJ2-7, with D perhaps matching TRBD2 (6 bases). The TCR comes from a man aged 18-30 years who had recovered from COVID-19. The material sequenced was PBMCs or T cells enriched from blood (not recorded which). The CDR3 reads CASSPPGDSHYEQYF. DNA for the CDR3: TGTGCCAGCTCACCACCTGGGGACTCCCACTACGAGCAGTACTTC.